These 18 T cell receptor beta chains originate from one sample sequenced in a study of a mutant IDH1 vaccine in newly diagnosed glioma. This table comes from immunoSEQ multiplex PCR, and its TCRdb copy is limited to in-frame clones, with some not included. Among 88,000 or so clones listed, approximately 85% were seen once. No antigen is known for these receptors. Described time point: week 23, last vaccination. Vaccine doses each comprised 300 ug of mutant IDH1 20-mer peptide, with topical imiquimod. Sequencing used PBMCs, obtained from a glioma patient whose treatment included an IDH1 peptide vaccine. The origin of the receptors is a man aged 25 to 40 with glioma. Some clones in this sample may be carry-over from other donors' samples.

The CDR3 nucleotides are TGCGCCAGCAGTTTTGCGACAGCAACTGGAAACACCATATATTTT. Its protein is CASSFATATGNTIYF. The V gene is TRBV5-1, the J gene TRBJ1-3; TRBD1 might be the D (5 bases). The CDR3 extends over 15 amino acids. Between the trimmed V and J ends, which lost 5 bases and 2 bases, there was a span of 14 bases. Germline V gives CDR1 SGHRS, CDR2 YFSETQ.

The chain couples TRBV5-1 to TRBJ1-3; D call uncertain. This CDR3 contains 17 residues. V lost 0 bases, J lost 3 bases, and 16 bases lay in between. Germline V lookup: CDR1 SGHRS, CDR2 YFSETQ. The CDR3 protein is CASSLEVATPYGNTIYF. The CDR3 DNA sequence: TGCGCCAGCAGCTTGGAGGTTGCTACACCTTATGGAAACACCATATATTTT. Using reference TRBV5-1 and TRBJ1-3 for the parts outside the CDR3, the full variable domain is KAGVTQTPRYLIKTRGQQVTLSCSPISGHRSVSWYQQTPGQGLQFLFEYFSETQRNKGNFPGRFSGRQFSNSRSEMNVSTLELGDSALYLCASSLEVATPYGNTIYFGEGSWLTVV.

The chain uses TRBV13 and TRBJ2-7, with D possibly TRBD2 on 6 matching bases. The CDR3 extends over 14 amino acids. Deletions cut 5 bases from V and 1 base from J, with 12 bases between. Germline V gene data show CDR1 as PRHDT and CDR2 as FYEKMQ (reference sequence). The CDR3 region has the DNA TGTGCCAGCAGCAACCGGGGGTCTTCCTACGAGCAGTACTTC. Translation gives CASSNRGSSYEQYF.

This rearrangement joins TRBV28 to TRBJ2-7; D uncertain. The CDR3 sequence is 13 residues long. V lost 2 bases and J 6 bases, leaving 11 bases between the germline ends. Germline CDR1 MDHEN, CDR2 SYDVKM. The CDR3, as DNA: TGTGCCAGCAGTTTAGACATACTGACCGAGCAGTACTTC. Translating it yields CASSLDILTEQYF.

The chain carries TRBV4-3 and TRBJ1-3; TRBD1 agrees at 10 bases. The CDR3 consists of 18 residues. J was trimmed by 0 bases and V by 1 base; bases with no gene match: 6. Germline V gene data show CDR1 as LGHNA and CDR2 as YSLEER. CDR3 coding DNA: TGCGCCAGCAGCCAAGGCCGGACAGGGGGTACCTCTGGAAACACCATATATTTT. The encoded protein is CASSQGRTGGTSGNTIYF.

This clone was counted a few times. This chain uses TRBV19 with TRBJ1-5; D not certain. Trimming stripped 5 bases from V and 3 bases from J, with 11 bases between. CDR3 length: 14 residues. Germline V CDR1 and CDR2: LNHDA, SQIVND (reference sequence). The CDR3 coding sequence is TGTGCCAGTAGTCTAGGGCGTCTCAATCAGCCCCAGCATTTT. This sequence encodes CASSLGRLNQPQHF.

The chain couples TRBV5-4 to TRBJ2-3, with D perhaps TRBD2 (7 bases). Trimming took off 1 base at V and 0 bases at J, with 9 bases between the two ends. In germline, CDR1 is SGHNT, CDR2 YYREEE (reference sequence). The CDR3 loop spans 15 amino acids. Here the CDR3 reads CASSLKGGSTDTQYF. CDR3 DNA sequence: TGTGCCAGCAGCTTGAAGGGGGGGAGCACAGATACGCAGTATTTT.

The rearrangement uses TRBV5-1 and TRBJ1-2; D is perhaps TRBD1 (6 bases). V was clipped by 6 bases and J by 3 bases, with 12 bases between them. The CDR3 length is 13 residues. From germline, CDR1 is SGHRS and CDR2 YFSETQ. CDR3 coding DNA: TGCGCCAGCACCATGACAGGAGACTATGGCTACACCTTC. It is translated as CASTMTGDYGYTF.

V gene TRBV19 combines with J gene TRBJ2-7, with 10 bases identical to TRBD2. J was trimmed by 4 bases and V by 1 base; bases with no gene match: 7. Germline V CDR1 and CDR2: LNHDA, SQIVND (reference sequence). The CDR3 has 16 amino acids. Here the CDR3 DNA reads TGTGCCAGTAGTATAGGAGGACTAGCGGCGGGATACGAGCAGTACTTC. Amino acids: CASSIGGLAAGYEQYF.

The chain uses TRBV6-1 and TRBJ1-2, with D unclear. Germline CDR1 and CDR2: MNHNS and SASEGT. The CDR3 has 12 residues. V shed 5 bases and J shed 0 bases, with 4 bases lying between them. Here the CDR3 DNA reads TGTGCCAGCAGTCCAGCTAACTATGGCTACACCTTC. As protein: CASSPANYGYTF.

This rearrangement joins TRBV5-4 to TRBJ1-1; D unresolved. The V end lost 1 base, the J end lost 3 bases, and 7 bases lay between the germline ends. Germline assignment: CDR1 SGHNT and CDR2 YYREEE (reference sequence). CDR3 size: 13 residues. The CDR3 DNA reads as TGTGCCAGCAGCTTGAGGGTGCACACTGAAGCTTTCTTT. Its protein is CASSLRVHTEAFF. Filled out from reference TRBV5-4 and TRBJ1-1, the complete variable domain reads ETGVTQSPTHLIKTRGQQVTLRCSSQSGHNTVSWYQQALGQGPQFIFQYYREEENGRGNFPPRFSGLQFPNYSSELNVNALELDDSALYLCASSLRVHTEAFFGQGTRLTVV.

The chain uses TRBV7-6 and TRBJ1-5, with no clear D. The CDR3 is 13 residues long. V lost 3 bases and J 5 bases, leaving 8 bases between the germline ends. In germline, CDR1 is SGHVS, CDR2 FNYEAQ. The CDR3 nucleotides read TGTGCCAGCAGCTTGCTTACCGATCAGCCCCAGCATTTT. Protein product: CASSLLTDQPQHF.

CDR3 nucleotide sequence: TGTGCCAGTACAGGATCCTACAATGAGCAGTTCTTC. Protein: CASTGSYNEQFF. V usage is TRBV19 and J usage is TRBJ2-1; D gene uncertain. The CDR3 has 12 amino acids. V dropped 7 bases and J dropped 1 base, with 5 bases sitting between them. The germline V gene encodes CDR1 LNHDA and CDR2 SQIVND (reference sequence).

The genes are TRBV6-1 and TRBJ1-5, with D possibly matching TRBD1 (6 bases). Germline V gene data show CDR1 as MNHNS and CDR2 as SASEGT. V lost 6 bases to trimming and J lost 6 bases, with 15 bases between them. The CDR3 is 14 residues long. CDR3 bases: TGTGCCAGCAGGGACAGCCAGGGTGGTCAGCCCCAGCATTTT. Its translation is CASRDSQGGQPQHF.

The chain joins TRBV18 to TRBJ1-5; D unresolved. From germline, CDR1 is KGHSH and CDR2 LQKENI. The germline V and J ends were trimmed by 6 bases and 0 bases, with 15 bases remaining between them. The CDR3 runs 16 residues. The CDR3: CASSPQASGSNQPQHF. The DNA for the CDR3 is TGTGCCAGCTCGCCTCAAGCATCCGGTAGCAATCAGCCCCAGCATTTT.

The chain links TRBV5-1 to TRBJ2-7, with unresolved D. This CDR3 contains 14 residues. Looked up from germline, CDR1 is SGHRS and CDR2 is YFSETQ. Between the trimmed V and J ends, which lost 0 bases and 3 bases, there was a span of 10 bases. The CDR3 region is CASSLESDYYEQYF. The CDR3 region has the DNA TGCGCCAGCAGCTTGGAGAGTGATTACTACGAGCAGTACTTC.

This sequence joins TRBV4-2 and TRBJ2-3; 13 nucleotides agree with TRBD2. Germline V lookup: CDR1 LGHNA, CDR2 YNFKEQ. The CDR3 consists of 17 residues. The junction had 4 bases not matched to a gene; V was cut back by 2 bases and J by 2 bases. CDR3 amino acids: CASSQRGTSGITDTQYF. CDR3 DNA sequence: TGTGCCAGCAGCCAACGGGGGACTAGCGGGATCACAGATACGCAGTATTTT.

The rearrangement uses TRBV7-2 and TRBJ2-2; D is perhaps TRBD1 (5 bases). Germline V gives CDR1 SGHTA, CDR2 FQGNSA. Trimming shortened V by 8 bases and J by 5 bases, and 15 bases separated the two germline ends. CDR3 size: 14 residues. In DNA, the CDR3 is TGTGCCAGCCGCGCATTGGGGCGGACCGGGGAGCTGTTTTTT. This translates into CASRALGRTGELFF. Drawing the rest from reference TRBV7-2 and TRBJ2-2, the complete variable domain is GAGVSQSPSNKVTEKGKDVELRCDPISGHTALYWYRQSLGQGLEFLIYFQGNSAPDKSGLPSDRFSAERTGGSVSTLTIQRTQQEDSAVYLCASRALGRTGELFFGEGSRLTVL.